This record concerns one T cell receptor beta chain sequence. Trimming removed 4 bases from V and 2 bases from J, with 9 bases in between. The CDR3 has 14 amino acids. Per the germline V gene, CDR1 is SGHAT and CDR2 is FQNNGV. This entry is derived from a study of blood T cell repertoires in COVID-19. Study at large: Samples taken during acute and convalescent COVID-19 were collected in the United States, Italy and Spain. PBMCs, B-cell-depleted T cells, or T cells provided the cDNA or gDNA that made up the material.

The authors' processing: Reference gene primer amplification gave estimated nucleated cell counts. TCRdb's copy holds only in-frame clones and misses some; the assay was immunoSEQ multiplex PCR. The V and J calls and clone size were taken over from that table, and D and trimming were inferred from the DNA. The sample lists 450,000 or so clones, about nine tenths occurring once. This TCR derives from a woman aged 40-49 years with COVID-19, enrolled during active disease. Material for sequencing was peripheral blood. J is TRBJ2-1 and V is TRBV11-2; D not resolved. CDR3 sequence: CASSSIQAYNEQFF. CDR3 bases: TGTGCCAGCAGCTCAATCCAGGCCTACAATGAGCAGTTCTTC.